This TCR beta chain was documented in a study of OX40 agonist ivuxolimab in advanced cancers. Study-wide context: Prior checkpoint blockade (anti-PD-1, anti-PD-L1 or anti-CTLA-4) was permitted; around 40% had it.

The CDR3 has 16 amino acids. The germline CDR1 and CDR2 sequences are WNHNN and SYGVQD (reference sequence). The germline V and J ends were trimmed by 3 bases and 2 bases, with 14 bases remaining between them. Some clones are missing from TCRdb's copy, which holds only in-frame ones; the method was immunoSEQ multiplex PCR. Found here are 100,000 or so clones, more than 75% of them singletons; the top ten hold less than 0.75%. The origin of this receptor is an adult with an advanced solid tumor such as melanoma, head and neck, liver or kidney cancer. The chain uses TRBV10-1 and TRBJ2-1; no reliable D call. The material sequenced was CD4+ or CD8+ T cells sorted from blood, taken in a trial of the OX40 agonist ivuxolimab. In nucleotides, the CDR3 is TGCGCCAGCAGTGATGCCGACGGACCTCCCTACAATGAGCAGTTCTTC. It codes for CASSDADGPPYNEQFF.